The clone carrying this T cell receptor beta chain was counted at least ten times. Its specificity is unknown. The naive CD8 fraction comprised CD45RO-negative cells positively selected for CCR7 and excluded terminally differentiated effector memory CD45RA+ cells. TCRdb's copy holds only in-frame clones and misses some; the assay was immunoSEQ multiplex PCR. The sample consists of millions of clones, about 95% of them appearing once. The source of the sample is a study of shared clonotypes between healthy human individuals. Turning to the study itself: CD4 naive and memory got three plates each, CD8 naive two, CD8 memory one.

The CDR3 length is 11 residues. Looked up from germline, CDR1 is SQVTM and CDR2 is ANQGSEA. J gave up 10 bases and V 5 bases, and 3 bases lay outside the gene matches. Study-level results: The study found 4.5% to 5% of naive CD4 clonotypes shared across four donors. An expected dependence of interdonor clonotype sharing on sequencing depth was noted.

J is TRBJ2-2 and V is TRBV29-1; 8 bases match TRBD2. Sample: naive CD8+ T cells sorted from blood. The sequence was obtained from a man younger than 35 in good health. Here the CDR3 reads CSVRRGEELFF. In nucleotides, the CDR3 is TGCAGCGTTAGGCGGGGGGAGGAGCTGTTTTTT.